The subject of this entry is one TCR beta chain. Its antigen is currently unknown. Germline CDR1 reads SGHTA; CDR2 reads FQGNSA. Trimming removed 2 bases from V and 0 bases from J, with 16 bases in between. The length of the CDR3 is 17 residues. These data come from a study of T cells after yellow fever vaccination. As for the study in general: Preparing low-cell-number fractions relied on SMART-Seq v4 Ultra Low Input.

Study findings and constraints: Most clones from primary vaccination resurfaced after the booster (under 97% CD4, 88% CD8). The appearance of a small share of clonotypes in both CD4 and CD8 compartments was observed.

TCRdb reprocessed the 5' RACE reads via MiXCR and lists one record per CDR3 protein. This sample has 450,000 to 550,000 distinct CDR3 sequences; just over 20% occur once, and the top ten carry approximately 16%. The V and J genes are TRBV7-2 and TRBJ1-2; D possibly corresponds to TRBD1 (5 bases). The sequencing used PBMCs, collected approximately 22 days after the first yellow fever vaccination. The receptor's source is a young man who received the YFV17D yellow fever vaccine. CDR3 sequence: CASSLTSPGLANYGYTF. The CDR3 coding sequence is TGTGCCAGCAGCTTAACTTCCCCAGGGTTAGCTAACTATGGCTACACCTTC.